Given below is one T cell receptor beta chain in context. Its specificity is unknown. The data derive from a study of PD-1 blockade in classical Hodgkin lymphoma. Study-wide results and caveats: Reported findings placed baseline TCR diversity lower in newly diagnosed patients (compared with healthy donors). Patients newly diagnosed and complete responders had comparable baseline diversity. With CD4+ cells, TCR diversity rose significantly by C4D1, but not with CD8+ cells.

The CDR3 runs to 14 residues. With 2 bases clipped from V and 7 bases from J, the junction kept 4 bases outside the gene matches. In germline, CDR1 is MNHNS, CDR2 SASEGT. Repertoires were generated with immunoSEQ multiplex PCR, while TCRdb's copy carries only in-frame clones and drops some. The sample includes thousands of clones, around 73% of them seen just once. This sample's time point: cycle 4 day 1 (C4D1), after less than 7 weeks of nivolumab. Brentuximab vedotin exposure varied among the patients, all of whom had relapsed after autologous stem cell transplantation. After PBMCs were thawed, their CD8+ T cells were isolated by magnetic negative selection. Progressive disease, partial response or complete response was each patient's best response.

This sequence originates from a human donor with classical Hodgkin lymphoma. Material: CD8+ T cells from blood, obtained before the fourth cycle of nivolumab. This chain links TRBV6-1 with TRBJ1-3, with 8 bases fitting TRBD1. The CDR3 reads CASSEQDRANTIYF. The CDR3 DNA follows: TGTGCCAGCAGTGAACAGGACAGGGCGAACACCATATATTTT.